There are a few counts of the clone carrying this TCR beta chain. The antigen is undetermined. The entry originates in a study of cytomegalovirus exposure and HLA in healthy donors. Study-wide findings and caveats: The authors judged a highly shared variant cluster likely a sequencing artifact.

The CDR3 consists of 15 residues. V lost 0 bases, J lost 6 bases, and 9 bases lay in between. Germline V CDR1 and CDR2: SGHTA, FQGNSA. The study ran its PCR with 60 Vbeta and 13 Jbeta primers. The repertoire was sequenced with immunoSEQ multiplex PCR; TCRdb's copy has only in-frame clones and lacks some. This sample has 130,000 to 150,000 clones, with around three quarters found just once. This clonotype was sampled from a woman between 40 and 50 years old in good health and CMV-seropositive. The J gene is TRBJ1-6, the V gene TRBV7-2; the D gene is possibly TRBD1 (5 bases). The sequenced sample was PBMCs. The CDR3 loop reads CASSLAPQGNSPLHF. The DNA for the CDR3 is TGTGCCAGCAGCTTAGCCCCCCAGGGTAATTCACCCCTCCACTTT.